These 14 T cell receptor beta chains were all obtained from the same sample, sequenced in a study of neurological immune-mediated disorders. TCRdb itself ran the 5' RACE reads through MiXCR, one entry per CDR3 protein. Of more than 55,000 distinct CDR3 sequences in the sample, approximately 25% were seen once. Regarding time point: technical triplicate 2. Material for sequencing was PBMCs. These receptors originate from a man in his sixties with HTLV-1-associated myelopathy (HAM/TSP).

In its sample, this clonotype was seen many times. The chain links TRBV5-6 to TRBJ2-7, with 14 positions matching TRBD2. Germline loops: CDR1 SGHDT, CDR2 YYEEEE. The CDR3 loop spans 19 amino acids. V shed 5 bases and J 3 bases; nucleotides not matched to a gene: 16. Here the CDR3 reads CASRGTPGLAGVVSYEQYF. The CDR3 DNA reads as TGTGCCAGCAGAGGGACCCCGGGACTAGCGGGAGTTGTCAGCTACGAGCAGTACTTC.

This clonotype was counted ten times or more. The V and J genes are TRBV5-1 and TRBJ2-1; TRBD1 matches 10 bases. With 0 bases clipped from V and 6 bases from J, the junction kept 3 bases outside the gene matches. The CDR3 is 15 residues long. CDR1 and CDR2 (germline): SGHRS, YFSETQ. The CDR3 loop reads CASSLDRTGGNEQFF. The CDR3 bases are TGCGCCAGCAGCTTGGATAGGACAGGGGGCAATGAGCAGTTCTTC.

The gene calls are TRBV7-6 and TRBJ1-5; the D gene is possibly TRBD1 (6 bases). Germline CDR1 SGHVS, CDR2 FNYEAQ. The V and J ends lost 2 bases and 8 bases respectively, with 13 bases between them. The CDR3 is 14 residues long. The CDR3, as DNA: TGTGCCAGCAGCTTATCGGGGGGCGGAGAGCCCCAGCATTTT. This sequence encodes CASSLSGGGEPQHF.

This clonotype was seen repeatedly, ten times or more. The CDR3 bases are TGCGCCAGCAGCTTGAATGCCGCTGGCACCGGGGAGCTGTTTTTT. This gives the protein CASSLNAAGTGELFF. The chain combines TRBV5-1 with TRBJ2-2; no clear D gene. The CDR3 is made up of 15 amino acids. CDR1 and CDR2 from the germline V gene are SGHRS and YFSETQ. V lost 1 base and J 4 bases, leaving 11 bases between the germline ends. Based on the CDR3 plus reference TRBV5-1 and TRBJ2-2, the full variable domain is KAGVTQTPRYLIKTRGQQVTLSCSPISGHRSVSWYQQTPGQGLQFLFEYFSETQRNKGNFPGRFSGRQFSNSRSEMNVSTLELGDSALYLCASSLNAAGTGELFFGEGSRLTVL.

This clonotype was seen repeatedly, ten times or more. The chain recombines TRBV7-3 with TRBJ2-4, with 12 bases lining up with TRBD1. CDR1 is SGHTA and CDR2 is FQGTGA in the germline V gene. V was clipped by 5 bases and J by 7 bases; unmatched bases: 6. CDR3 length: 15 amino acids. The CDR3 spells CASSPMGTGGNIQYF. In DNA form, the CDR3 reads TGTGCCAGCAGCCCGATGGGGACAGGGGGCAACATTCAGTACTTC. The complete variable domain, with remaining parts taken from reference TRBV7-3 and TRBJ2-4, reads GAGVSQTPSNKVTEKGKYVELRCDPISGHTALYWYRQSLGQGPEFLIYFQGTGAADDSGLPNDRFFAVRPEGSVSTLKIQRTERGDSAVYLCASSPMGTGGNIQYFGAGTRLSVL.

The table lists this clonotype with many counts. The CDR3 loop reads CASSFSQEYVSGANVLTF. DNA of the CDR3: TGTGCCAGCAGTTTTAGTCAGGAATACGTCTCTGGGGCCAACGTCCTGACTTTC. The chain is built from TRBV12-3 or TRBV12-4 and TRBJ2-6; no firm D call. The CDR3 is 18 residues long. Trimming removed 3 bases from V and 0 bases from J, with 15 bases in between.

This clonotype was seen ten or more times. This sequence joins TRBV5-1 and TRBJ2-2; no firm D call. Germline assignment: CDR1 SGHRS and CDR2 YFSETQ. V was trimmed by 0 bases and J by 1 base, leaving 7 bases between them. The CDR3 spans 15 residues. CDR3 coding DNA: TGCGCCAGCAGCTTGGATCCACAGAACACCGGGGAGCTGTTTTTT. It yields the protein CASSLDPQNTGELFF.

This clonotype was recorded many times. The chain joins TRBV5-1 to TRBJ1-1, with 7 bases matching TRBD1. V was pared by 2 bases and J by 5 bases, with 6 bases of the junction left unmatched. The germline gives CDR1 SGHRS, CDR2 YFSETQ. There are 14 residues in the CDR3. As DNA, the CDR3 is TGCGCCAGCAGCTTACAGGGGTGGGGGACTGAAGCTTTCTTT. Its protein product is CASSLQGWGTEAFF.

This chain connects TRBV25-1 to TRBJ2-2; tentative D call: TRBD1 (6 bases). V was cut by 0 bases and J by 2 bases, with 13 bases left in between. Germline CDR1 reads MGHDK; CDR2 reads SYGVNS. The CDR3 is 17 amino acids. The CDR3 DNA sequence: TGTGCCAGCAGTGAATATGGGGGCCCCTTAAACACCGGGGAGCTGTTTTTT. Residues: CASSEYGGPLNTGELFF. Full variable domain (remainder filled in from reference TRBV25-1 and TRBJ2-2): EADIYQTPRYLVIGTGKKITLECSQTMGHDKMYWYQQDPGMELHLIHYSYGVNSTEKGDLSSESTVSRIRTEHFPLTLESARPSHTSQYLCASSEYGGPLNTGELFFGEGSRLTVL.

In its sample, this clonotype was seen once. This rearrangement joins TRBV4-1 to TRBJ2-1; tentatively, D is TRBD2 (6 bases). Trimming left V 0 bases short and J 10 bases short, with 28 bases between. Germline V gives CDR1 MGHRA, CDR2 YSYEKL. This CDR3 is built from 19 residues. The CDR3 DNA is TGCGCCAGCAGCCAAGATGTTAGTAGCGGTATTCTCCCGTCAGGGGAGCAGTTCTTC. It is translated as CASSQDVSSGILPSGEQFF.

The chain couples TRBV12-3 or TRBV12-4 to TRBJ1-1; no clear D gene. The germline V and J ends were trimmed by 6 bases and 1 base, with 15 bases remaining between them. This CDR3 has 15 residues. CDR3 protein: CASSRLSLENTEAFF. CDR3 nucleotides: TGTGCCAGCAGCCGCCTTTCTTTAGAGAACACTGAAGCTTTCTTT.

Many counts were recorded for this clonotype. The V gene is TRBV28, the J gene TRBJ2-5, with D maybe TRBD2 (5 bases). V was clipped by 5 bases and J by 4 bases, with 14 bases between them. CDR1 MDHEN and CDR2 SYDVKM come from the germline V gene. The CDR3 contains 14 residues. This CDR3 is CASSQDSTSETQYF. CDR3 nucleotides: TGTGCCAGCAGTCAGGACTCAACCTCAGAGACCCAGTACTTC.

This clonotype was detected many times. The chain carries TRBV7-9 and TRBJ1-1; TRBD1 aligns across 11 bases. With 5 bases clipped from V and 4 bases from J, the junction kept 12 bases outside the gene matches. There are 17 residues in the CDR3. The germline V gene has CDR1 SEHNR and CDR2 FQNEAQ (reference sequence). CDR3 sequence: CASSPGTGGSSVTEAFF. DNA for the CDR3: TGTGCCAGCAGCCCAGGGACAGGGGGAAGTTCGGTCACTGAAGCTTTCTTT. Based on the CDR3 plus reference TRBV7-9 and TRBJ1-1, the full variable domain is DTGVSQNPRHKITKRGQNVTFRCDPISEHNRLYWYRQTLGQGPEFLTYFQNEAQLEKSRLLSDRFSAERPKGSFSTLEIQRTEQGDSAMYLCASSPGTGGSSVTEAFFGQGTRLTVV.

V is TRBV3-1 and J is TRBJ1-2; D is unclear. Trimming pared 1 base from V and 2 bases from J, leaving 14 bases between. This CDR3 contains 16 residues. Germline values: CDR1 LGHDT, CDR2 YNNKEL (reference sequence). CDR3: CASSQVLAGSNYGYTF. CDR3 DNA: TGTGCCAGCAGCCAAGTACTGGCGGGGTCCAACTATGGCTACACCTTC.